These T cell receptor beta chains were read from a single sample in a study of metastatic and nonmetastatic thyroid tumors. With MiXCR, TCRdb reprocessed the PCR reads. The sample carries fewer than 70,000 clones, 25% to 30% recorded once. Sequencing input: blood. The receptors shown here come from a female donor with papillary thyroid cancer or a benign thyroid nodule (not recorded which). Some clones in this sample may be carry-over from other donors' samples. The CDR3 runs from the conserved cysteine through the conserved F or W. The D gene is left open where the match is weak. For some rows the clone size is stated as once, few or many, or as a class when expanded; others skip it.

clone_size: many; v_call: TRBV7-2; d_call: NA; j_call: TRBJ2-5; cdr3_aa: CASSLERIDPQETQYF; cdr3_nt: TGTGCCAGCAGCTTAGAGCGGATCGACCCCCAAGAGACCCAGTACTTC
clone_size: few; v_call: TRBV6-5; d_call: NA; j_call: TRBJ2-1; cdr3_aa: CASSYRPISYNEQFF; cdr3_nt: TGTGCCAGCAGTTATAGGCCCATATCCTACAATGAGCAGTTCTTC
clone_size: NA; v_call: TRBV5-5; d_call: NA; j_call: TRBJ2-7; cdr3_aa: CASSLDLASSSYEQYF; cdr3_nt: TGTGCCAGCAGCTTGGATCTAGCGAGCAGCTCCTACGAGCAGTACTTC
clone_size: few; v_call: TRBV4-3; d_call: NA; j_call: TRBJ2-2; cdr3_aa: CASSQEARNTGELFF; cdr3_nt: TGCGCCAGCAGCCAAGAGGCTAGAAACACCGGGGAGCTGTTTTTT
clone_size: NA; v_call: TRBV5-6; d_call: NA; j_call: TRBJ1-4; cdr3_aa: CASSERQRSNEKLFF; cdr3_nt: TGTGCCAGCAGCGAGCGACAGCGTTCTAATGAAAAACTGTTTTTT
clone_size: NA; v_call: TRBV7-2; d_call: NA; j_call: TRBJ1-2; cdr3_aa: CASSLGAGVGGYTF; cdr3_nt: TGTGCCAGCAGCTTAGGGGCAGGGGTCGGTGGCTACACCTTC
clone_size: few; v_call: TRBV6-5; d_call: NA; j_call: TRBJ1-5; cdr3_aa: CASSSGYGQPQHF; cdr3_nt: TGTGCCAGCAGTTCTGGATACGGTCAGCCCCAGCATTTT
clone_size: few; v_call: TRBV6-1; d_call: TRBD1; j_call: TRBJ1-6; cdr3_aa: CATKFDRGGSPLHF; cdr3_nt: TGTGCCACAAAGTTTGACAGGGGTGGTTCACCCCTCCACTTT
clone_size: many; v_call: TRBV5-5; d_call: TRBD1; j_call: TRBJ1-2; cdr3_aa: CASSTRDRGSAKGYTF; cdr3_nt: TGTGCCAGCAGCACCCGGGACAGGGGGTCCGCTAAGGGCTACACCTTC
clone_size: NA; v_call: TRBV5-1; d_call: NA; j_call: TRBJ2-3; cdr3_aa: CASSLIGRERTDTQYF; cdr3_nt: TGCGCCAGCAGCTTGATAGGCAGGGAGCGCACAGATACGCAGTATTTT
clone_size: NA; v_call: TRBV20-1; d_call: TRBD2; j_call: TRBJ2-1; cdr3_aa: CSARGTSNEQFF; cdr3_nt: TGCAGTGCTAGAGGGACTAGTAATGAGCAGTTCTTC
clone_size: NA; v_call: TRBV5-1; d_call: TRBD1; j_call: TRBJ1-6; cdr3_aa: CASSPRDRGSNSPLHF; cdr3_nt: TGCGCCAGCAGCCCCCGGGACAGGGGGTCCAATTCACCCCTCCACTTT
clone_size: NA; v_call: TRBV3-1; d_call: NA; j_call: TRBJ2-3; cdr3_aa: CASSQGASPQYF; cdr3_nt: TGTGCCAGCAGCCAAGGAGCCAGTCCCCAGTATTTT
clone_size: NA; v_call: TRBV4-1; d_call: NA; j_call: TRBJ2-6; cdr3_aa: CASSQGRDVANVLTF; cdr3_nt: TGCGCCAGCAGCCAAGGTAGAGATGTTGCCAACGTCCTGACTTTC
clone_size: NA; v_call: TRBV27; d_call: TRBD2; j_call: TRBJ2-7; cdr3_aa: CASWREGHYEQYF; cdr3_nt: TGTGCCAGCTGGAGGGAGGGCCATTACGAGCAGTACTTC
clone_size: NA; v_call: TRBV3-1; d_call: NA; j_call: TRBJ1-4; cdr3_aa: CASSPTQALSEKLFF; cdr3_nt: TGTGCCAGCAGCCCGACGCAGGCTTTAAGCGAAAAACTGTTTTTT
clone_size: few; v_call: TRBV28; d_call: NA; j_call: TRBJ2-7; cdr3_aa: CANSSGVSSYEQYF; cdr3_nt: TGTGCCAACAGTTCGGGGGTAAGCTCCTACGAGCAGTACTTC
clone_size: NA; v_call: TRBV28; d_call: TRBD1; j_call: TRBJ2-5; cdr3_aa: CASNFAGGGETQYF; cdr3_nt: TGTGCCAGCAACTTCGCAGGGGGCGGAGAGACCCAGTACTTC
clone_size: NA; v_call: TRBV6-1; d_call: NA; j_call: TRBJ1-1; cdr3_aa: CASRPGSQAFF; cdr3_nt: TGTGCCAGCAGACCAGGGTCGCAAGCTTTCTTT
clone_size: NA; v_call: TRBV28; d_call: NA; j_call: TRBJ2-1; cdr3_aa: CASSSTAKPVDNEQFF; cdr3_nt: TGTGCCAGCAGTTCCACAGCTAAACCAGTGGACAATGAGCAGTTCTTC
clone_size: NA; v_call: TRBV11-2; d_call: TRBD1; j_call: TRBJ1-1; cdr3_aa: CASSSGTGGLKNTEAFF; cdr3_nt: TGTGCCAGCAGCTCAGGGACAGGGGGCTTGAAAAACACTGAAGCTTTCTTT
clone_size: few; v_call: TRBV19; d_call: NA; j_call: TRBJ2-5; cdr3_aa: CASSPERRGETQYF; cdr3_nt: TGTGCCAGTAGCCCGGAACGTCGGGGAGAGACCCAGTACTTC